The clone carrying this TCR beta chain was seen only once. Germline loops: CDR1 MNHEY, CDR2 SMNVEV (reference sequence). This CDR3 region has 14 residues. V lost 4 bases and J 3 bases, leaving 11 bases between the germline ends. This entry is derived from a study of shared clonotypes between healthy human individuals. This was a deep-level run. Evenly divided among several immunoSEQ plates was the genomic DNA of each subset. Here immunoSEQ multiplex PCR was the method, and the copy in TCRdb shows in-frame clones only, minus some. The sample consists of a few hundred thousand clones, 97% of them appearing once.

The sequence was obtained from a woman younger than 45 in good health. This chain uses TRBV27 with TRBJ2-3; D perhaps matches TRBD1 (5 bases). The material sequenced was naive CD4+ T cells sorted from blood. Stated subset: CD45RA+ positively selected. This chain's CDR3 is CASSSRQGTDTQYF. DNA for the CDR3: TGTGCCAGCAGTTCACGGCAGGGTACAGATACGCAGTATTTT.